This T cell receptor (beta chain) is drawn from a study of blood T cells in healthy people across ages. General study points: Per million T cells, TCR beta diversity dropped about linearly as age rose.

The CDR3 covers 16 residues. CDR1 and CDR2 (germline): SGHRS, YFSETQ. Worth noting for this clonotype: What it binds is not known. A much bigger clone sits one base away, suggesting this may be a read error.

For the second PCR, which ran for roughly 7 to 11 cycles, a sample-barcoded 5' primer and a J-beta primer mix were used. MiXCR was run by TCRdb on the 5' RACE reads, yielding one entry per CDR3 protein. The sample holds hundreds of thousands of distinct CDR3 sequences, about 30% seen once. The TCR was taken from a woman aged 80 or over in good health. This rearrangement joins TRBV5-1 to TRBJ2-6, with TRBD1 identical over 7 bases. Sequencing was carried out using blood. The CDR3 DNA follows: TGCGCCAGCACCACAGGGGTCTCGATGGGGGCCAACGTCCGGACTTTC. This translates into CASTTGVSMGANVRTF.